This entry describes one TCR beta chain. No antigen is known for it. V was clipped by 5 bases and J by 3 bases, with 19 bases between them. This CDR3 contains 17 residues. The source of the sample is a study of T cells after yellow fever vaccination. Study summary: Any fraction with a low cell number was prepared using SMART-Seq v4 Ultra Low Input. Study outcomes and limitations: Though weaker, the secondary response peaked faster, on day 5 versus 15. One caveat is that FACS-sorted repertoires could contain abundant clonotypes contaminating from the bulk population.

The study made its TCR cDNA through 5'RACE template switching. That step introduced a universal primer site along with UMIs. MiXCR was run by TCRdb on the 5' RACE reads, yielding one entry per CDR3 protein. The table has some 320,000 distinct CDR3 sequences, over 8% seen once. This TCR came from a young man who received the YFV17D yellow fever vaccine. Source: PBMCs, taken on the day of the first yellow fever vaccination. The chain joins TRBV12-3 or TRBV12-4 to TRBJ2-2; TRBD1 is a possible D gene (5 bases). In DNA, the CDR3 is TGTGCCAGCAGTCTCCGTTTCAGGGCTTCTTACACCGGGGAGCTGTTTTTT. Translating gives CASSLRFRASYTGELFF.